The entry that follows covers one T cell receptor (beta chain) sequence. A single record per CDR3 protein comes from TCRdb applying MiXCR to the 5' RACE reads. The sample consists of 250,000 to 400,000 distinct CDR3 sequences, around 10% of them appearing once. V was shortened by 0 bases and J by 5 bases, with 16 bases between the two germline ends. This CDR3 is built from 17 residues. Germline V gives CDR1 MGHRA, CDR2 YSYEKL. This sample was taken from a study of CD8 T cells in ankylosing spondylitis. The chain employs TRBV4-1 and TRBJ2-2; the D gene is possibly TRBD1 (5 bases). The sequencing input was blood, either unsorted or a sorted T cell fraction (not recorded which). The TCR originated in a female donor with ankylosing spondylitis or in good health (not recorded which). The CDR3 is CASSQEGGAGWTGELFF. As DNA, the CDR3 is TGCGCCAGCAGCCAAGAAGGTGGGGCAGGGTGGACCGGGGAGCTGTTTTTT.